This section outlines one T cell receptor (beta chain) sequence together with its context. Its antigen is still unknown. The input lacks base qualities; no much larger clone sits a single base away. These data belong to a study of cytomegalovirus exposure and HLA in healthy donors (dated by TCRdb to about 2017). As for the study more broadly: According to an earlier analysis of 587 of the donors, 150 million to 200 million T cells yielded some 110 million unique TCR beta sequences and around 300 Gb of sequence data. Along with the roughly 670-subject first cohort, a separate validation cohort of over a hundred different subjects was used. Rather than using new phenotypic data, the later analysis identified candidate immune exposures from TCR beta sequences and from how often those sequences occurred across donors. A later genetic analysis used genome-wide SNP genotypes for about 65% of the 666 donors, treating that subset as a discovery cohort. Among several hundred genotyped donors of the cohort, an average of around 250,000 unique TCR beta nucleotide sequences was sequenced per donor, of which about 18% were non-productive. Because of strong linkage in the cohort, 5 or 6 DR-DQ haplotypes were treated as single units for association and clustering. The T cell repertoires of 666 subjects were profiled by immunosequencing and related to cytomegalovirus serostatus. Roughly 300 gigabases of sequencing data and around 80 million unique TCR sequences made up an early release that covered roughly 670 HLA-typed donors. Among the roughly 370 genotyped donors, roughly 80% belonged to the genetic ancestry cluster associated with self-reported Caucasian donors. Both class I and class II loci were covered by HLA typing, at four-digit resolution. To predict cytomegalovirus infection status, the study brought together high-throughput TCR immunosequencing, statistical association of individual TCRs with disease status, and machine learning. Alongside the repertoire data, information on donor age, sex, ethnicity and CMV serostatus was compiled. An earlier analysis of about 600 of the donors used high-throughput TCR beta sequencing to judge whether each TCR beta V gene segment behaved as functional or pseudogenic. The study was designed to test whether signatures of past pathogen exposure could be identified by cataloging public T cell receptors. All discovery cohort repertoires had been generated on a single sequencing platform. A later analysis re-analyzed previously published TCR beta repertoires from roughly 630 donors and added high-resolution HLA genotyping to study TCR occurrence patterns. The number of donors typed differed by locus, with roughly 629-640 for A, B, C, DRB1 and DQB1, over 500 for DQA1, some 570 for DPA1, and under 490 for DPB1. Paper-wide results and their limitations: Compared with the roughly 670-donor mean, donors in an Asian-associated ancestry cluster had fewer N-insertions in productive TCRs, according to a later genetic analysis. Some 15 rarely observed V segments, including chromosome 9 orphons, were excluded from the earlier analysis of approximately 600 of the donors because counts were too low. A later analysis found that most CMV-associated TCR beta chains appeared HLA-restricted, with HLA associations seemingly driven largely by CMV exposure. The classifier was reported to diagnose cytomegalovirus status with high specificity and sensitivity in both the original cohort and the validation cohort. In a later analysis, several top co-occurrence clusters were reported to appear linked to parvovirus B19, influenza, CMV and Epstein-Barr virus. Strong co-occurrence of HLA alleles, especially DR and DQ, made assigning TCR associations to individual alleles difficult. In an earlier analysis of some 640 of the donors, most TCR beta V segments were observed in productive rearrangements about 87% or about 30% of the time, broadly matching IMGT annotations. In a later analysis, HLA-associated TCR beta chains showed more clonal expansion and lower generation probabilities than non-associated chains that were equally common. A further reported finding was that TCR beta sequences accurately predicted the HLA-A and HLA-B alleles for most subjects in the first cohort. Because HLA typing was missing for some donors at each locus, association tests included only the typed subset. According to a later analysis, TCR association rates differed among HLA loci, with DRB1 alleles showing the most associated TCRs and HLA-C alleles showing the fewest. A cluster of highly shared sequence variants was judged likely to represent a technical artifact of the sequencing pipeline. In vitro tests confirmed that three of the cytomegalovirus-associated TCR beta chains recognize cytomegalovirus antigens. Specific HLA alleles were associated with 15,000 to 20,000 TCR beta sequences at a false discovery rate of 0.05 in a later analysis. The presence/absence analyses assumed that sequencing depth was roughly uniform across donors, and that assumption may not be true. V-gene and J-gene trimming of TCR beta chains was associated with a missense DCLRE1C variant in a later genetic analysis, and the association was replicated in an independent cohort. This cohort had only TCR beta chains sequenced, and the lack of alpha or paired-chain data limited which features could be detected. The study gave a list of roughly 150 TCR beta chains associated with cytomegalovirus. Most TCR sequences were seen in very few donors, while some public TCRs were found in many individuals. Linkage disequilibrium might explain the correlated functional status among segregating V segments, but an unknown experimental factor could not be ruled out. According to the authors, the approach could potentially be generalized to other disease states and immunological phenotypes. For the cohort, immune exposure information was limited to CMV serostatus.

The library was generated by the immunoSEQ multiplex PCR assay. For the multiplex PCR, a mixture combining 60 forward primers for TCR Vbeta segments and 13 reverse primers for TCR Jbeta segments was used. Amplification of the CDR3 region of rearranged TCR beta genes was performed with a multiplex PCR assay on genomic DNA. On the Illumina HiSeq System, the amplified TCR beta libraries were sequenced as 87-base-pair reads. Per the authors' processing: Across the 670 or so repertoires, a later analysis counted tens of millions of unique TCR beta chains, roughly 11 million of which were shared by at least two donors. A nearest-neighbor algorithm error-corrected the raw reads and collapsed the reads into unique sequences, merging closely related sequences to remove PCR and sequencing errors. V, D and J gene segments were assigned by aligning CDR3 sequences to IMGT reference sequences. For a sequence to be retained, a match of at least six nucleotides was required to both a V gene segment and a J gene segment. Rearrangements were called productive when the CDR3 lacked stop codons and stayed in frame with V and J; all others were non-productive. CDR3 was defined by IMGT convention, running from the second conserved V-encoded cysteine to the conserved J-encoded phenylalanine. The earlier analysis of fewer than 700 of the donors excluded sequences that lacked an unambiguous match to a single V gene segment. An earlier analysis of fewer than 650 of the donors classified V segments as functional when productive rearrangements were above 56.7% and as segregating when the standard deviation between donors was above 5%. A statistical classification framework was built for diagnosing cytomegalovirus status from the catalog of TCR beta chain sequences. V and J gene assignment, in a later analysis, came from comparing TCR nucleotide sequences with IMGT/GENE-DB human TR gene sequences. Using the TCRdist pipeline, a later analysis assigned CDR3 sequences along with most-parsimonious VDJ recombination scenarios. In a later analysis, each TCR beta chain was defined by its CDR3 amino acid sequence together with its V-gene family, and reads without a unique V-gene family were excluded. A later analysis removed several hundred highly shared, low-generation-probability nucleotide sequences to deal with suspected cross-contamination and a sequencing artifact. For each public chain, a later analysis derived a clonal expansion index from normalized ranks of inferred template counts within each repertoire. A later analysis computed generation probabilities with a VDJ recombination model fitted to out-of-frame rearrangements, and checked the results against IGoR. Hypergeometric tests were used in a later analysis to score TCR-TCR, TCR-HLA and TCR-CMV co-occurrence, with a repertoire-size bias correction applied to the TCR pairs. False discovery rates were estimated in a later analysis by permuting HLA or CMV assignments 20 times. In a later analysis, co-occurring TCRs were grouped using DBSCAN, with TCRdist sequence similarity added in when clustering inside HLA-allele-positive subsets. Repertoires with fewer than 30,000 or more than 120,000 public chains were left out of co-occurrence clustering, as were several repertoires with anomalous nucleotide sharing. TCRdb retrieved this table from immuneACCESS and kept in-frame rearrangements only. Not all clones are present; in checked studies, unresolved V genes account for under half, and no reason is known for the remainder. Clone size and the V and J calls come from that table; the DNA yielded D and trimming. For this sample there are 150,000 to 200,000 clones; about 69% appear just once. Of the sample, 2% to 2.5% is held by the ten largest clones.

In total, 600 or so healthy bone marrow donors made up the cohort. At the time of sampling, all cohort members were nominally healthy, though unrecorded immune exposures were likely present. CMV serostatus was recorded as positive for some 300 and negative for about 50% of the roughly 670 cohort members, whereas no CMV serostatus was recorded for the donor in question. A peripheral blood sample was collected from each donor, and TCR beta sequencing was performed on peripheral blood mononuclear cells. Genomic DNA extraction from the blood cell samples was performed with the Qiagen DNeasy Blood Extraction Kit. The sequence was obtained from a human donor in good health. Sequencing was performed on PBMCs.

CDR3 sequence: CASSLWRTSYEQYF. The base sequence is TGTGCCAGCAGCTTATGGAGGACCTCCTACGAGCAGTACTTC. The V gene is TRBV13 and the J gene is TRBJ2-7, with TRBD2 perhaps the D gene, on 5 matching bases. Reading the germline V gene (reference sequence) gives CDR1 PRHDT and CDR2 FYEKMQ. Spanning cysteine to phenylalanine, the CDR3 consists of 14 amino acids. Only the CDR3 region is kept as DNA, spanning 42 bases read in frame from base 1. The V and J ends are trimmed by 2 bases and 0 bases, leaving 8 bases between them.